One sample yielded the 10 T cell receptor beta chains listed below, sequenced in a study of OX40 agonist ivuxolimab in advanced cancers. Here immunoSEQ multiplex PCR was the method, and the copy in TCRdb shows in-frame clones only, minus some. This table has about 73,000 clones, around nine tenths appearing once. The material sequenced was CD4+ or CD8+ T cells sorted from blood, taken in a trial of the OX40 agonist ivuxolimab. These receptors originate from an adult with an advanced solid tumor such as melanoma, head and neck, liver or kidney cancer.

V and J are TRBV19 and TRBJ1-2, with D possibly matching TRBD1 (5 bases). Trimming cost V 7 bases and J 2 bases, with 14 bases left between them. CDR1 LNHDA and CDR2 SQIVND come from the germline V gene (reference sequence). This CDR3 has 14 residues. CDR3 coding DNA: TGTGCCAGTACCCTGGGAGGGGACAACTATGGCTACACCTTC. This encodes CASTLGGDNYGYTF.

J is TRBJ2-1 and V is TRBV28, with TRBD2 as a possible D gene (6 bases). V lost 8 bases, J lost 6 bases, and 14 bases lay in between. This CDR3 region has 13 residues. Germline V gives CDR1 MDHEN, CDR2 SYDVKM. The DNA of the CDR3 is TGTGCCAGCGAGGGGCGGAGGGGCAATGAGCAGTTCTTC. This encodes CASEGRRGNEQFF.

A single count supports this clone. The genes are TRBV2 and TRBJ2-5, with D perhaps TRBD1 or TRBD2 (6 bases each). This CDR3 has 14 residues. CDR1 is SNHLY, CDR2 FYNNEI, per germline. Trimming shortened V by 2 bases and J by 5 bases, and 12 bases separated the two germline ends. The CDR3 region has the DNA TGTGCCAGCAGTGAACAAGGGGGGACGGAGACCCAGTACTTC. Translated, it gives CASSEQGGTETQYF.

This clone has a single count. The rearrangement joins TRBV6-5 to TRBJ2-7; D may match TRBD1 or TRBD2 (5 bases each). CDR1 is MNHEY, CDR2 SVGAGI, per germline. V dropped 5 bases and J dropped 6 bases, with 11 bases sitting between them. The CDR3 consists of 12 residues. CDR3 residues: CASSPRGAEQYF. The CDR3 DNA reads TGTGCCAGCAGTCCCCGAGGGGCCGAGCAGTACTTC.

The gene calls are TRBV4-3 and TRBJ2-6; D is unclear. This CDR3 has 14 residues. CDR1 is LGHNA and CDR2 is YSLEER in the germline V gene. Trimming stripped 2 bases from V and 3 bases from J, with 5 bases between. This CDR3 reads CASSQQGGANVLTF. The CDR3 DNA reads TGCGCCAGCAGCCAACAAGGTGGGGCCAACGTCCTGACTTTC.

This chain joins TRBV7-9 and TRBJ2-5; D is unresolved. Between the trimmed V and J ends, which lost 5 bases and 3 bases, there was a span of 10 bases. CDR3 size: 13 residues. Germline CDR1 is SEHNR and CDR2 is FQNEAQ (reference sequence). The CDR3 loop reads CASSNNNEETQYF. DNA for the CDR3: TGTGCCAGCAGCAACAACAATGAAGAGACCCAGTACTTC.

The chain recombines TRBV4-2 with TRBJ2-3, with D unclear. Trimming removed 6 bases from V and 3 bases from J, with 4 bases in between. The germline V gene encodes CDR1 LGHNA and CDR2 YNFKEQ. The CDR3 runs to 11 residues. For the CDR3, the DNA is TGTGCCAGCAGGTGGACAGATACGCAGTATTTT. Amino acid sequence: CASRWTDTQYF.

The V call is TRBV7-3, the J call TRBJ2-3; the D gene is possibly TRBD2 (5 bases). CDR3 length equals 14 residues. Trimming took 2 bases from V and 9 from J, leaving 15 bases between them. Germline values: CDR1 SGHTA, CDR2 FQGTGA. CDR3 residues: CASSLSGRGGTQYF. The CDR3 bases are TGTGCCAGCAGCTTATCCGGGCGTGGCGGGACGCAGTATTTT.

CDR3 DNA: TGCGCAGGGGGCCGGGGCAGGGATTTGCTCACTGAAGCTTTCTTT. It is translated as CAGGRGRDLLTEAFF. This sequence joins TRBV10-1 and TRBJ1-1; TRBD1 agrees at 7 bases. This CDR3 has 15 residues. Germline CDR1 is WNHNN and CDR2 is SYGVQD (reference sequence).

The chain employs TRBV7-3 and TRBJ2-7; D is perhaps TRBD2 (6 bases). The CDR3 covers 15 residues. The V and J ends lost 2 bases and 2 bases respectively, with 13 bases between them. The V gene's germline CDR1 is SGHTA and CDR2 FQGTGA. The DNA for the CDR3 is TGTGCCAGCAGCTTAGGCGGGGCAAGCCCCTACGAGCAGTACTTC. It translates to CASSLGGASPYEQYF.